One and the same sample provided the 20 T cell receptor beta chains below, sequenced in a study of chemoradiotherapy in HPV16-positive cancers. The table came from immunoSEQ multiplex PCR; TCRdb's copy has only in-frame clones and leaves some out. The table lists about 5,000 clones, approximately 95% of them singletons. Sequencing was performed on tumor tissue, taken from a patient who underwent chemoradiotherapy. These receptors were obtained from a human donor with HPV-associated anogenital cancer.

V gene TRBV7-2 combines with J gene TRBJ1-1; D uncertain. From germline, CDR1 is SGHTA and CDR2 FQGNSA. V lost 3 bases to trimming and J lost 10 bases, with 15 bases between them. CDR3 length equals 13 residues. CDR3 sequence: CASSFKVGVGAFF. Written as DNA, the CDR3 is TGTGCCAGCAGCTTTAAAGTCGGGGTGGGAGCTTTCTTT.

The V call is TRBV5-1, the J call TRBJ1-2; TRBD1 might be the D (5 bases). The germline CDR1 and CDR2 sequences are SGHRS and YFSETQ. V lost 0 bases, J lost 6 bases, and 15 bases lay in between. This CDR3 is 15 amino acids long. CDR3 DNA: TGCGCCAGCAGCTTGGCGCGGGGCGAGTTCGATGGCTACACCTTC. It codes for CASSLARGEFDGYTF.

The chain employs TRBV7-8 and TRBJ2-5; 8 bases line up with TRBD2. Germline-derived CDR1 and CDR2 are SGHVS and FQNEAQ. The CDR3 is 16 amino acids. Trimming cost V 5 bases and J 3 bases; bases outside gene matches: 11. The CDR3 bases are TGTGCCAGCAGCCGCCCCGTCGGGAGGGGGAAAGAGACCCAGTACTTC. Its translation is CASSRPVGRGKETQYF.

The CDR3 DNA sequence: TGCGCCAGCAGCCAAGGAGCGGGAGGGGCAAATTCACCCCTCCACTTT. It yields the protein CASSQGAGGANSPLHF. The chain uses TRBV4-3 and TRBJ1-6, with D maybe TRBD1 (5 bases). Germline CDR1 is LGHNA and CDR2 is YSLEER. The germline V and J ends were trimmed by 1 base and 7 bases, with 14 bases remaining between them. The CDR3 covers 16 residues.

CDR3 sequence reads: CSAGGGYNTGELFF. The DNA for the CDR3 is TGCAGCGCCGGGGGGGGGTACAACACCGGGGAGCTGTTTTTT. The V call is TRBV29-1, the J call TRBJ2-2; TRBD2 agrees at 8 bases. The ends lost 7 bases at V and 2 bases at J; junction bases unmatched: 6. CDR1 is SQVTM and CDR2 is ANQGSEA in the germline V gene. This CDR3 spans 14 amino acids.

The chain has TRBV7-8 and TRBJ1-4; TRBD1 agrees at 7 bases. V was clipped by 5 bases and J by 0 bases; unmatched bases: 6. This CDR3 comprises 16 residues. The germline CDR1 and CDR2 sequences are SGHVS and FQNEAQ. The CDR3 DNA sequence: TGTGCCAGCAGCCGAGGGGACAGACCAACTAATGAAAAACTGTTTTTT. Translation: CASSRGDRPTNEKLFF.

This clone was found a few times. The chain links TRBV6-5 to TRBJ1-1; D is possibly TRBD1 (6 bases). CDR3 size: 13 residues. Trimming pared 6 bases from V and 5 bases from J, leaving 13 bases between. The V gene's germline CDR1 is MNHEY and CDR2 SVGAGI. The CDR3, as DNA: TGTGCCAGCAGAAACAGGGAACGGACTGAAGCTTTCTTT. The encoded protein is CASRNRERTEAFF.

This rearrangement joins TRBV25-1 to TRBJ1-2; TRBD1 matches at 7 bases. V lost 4 bases and J lost 3; bases outside the gene matches: 2. The CDR3 totals 13 residues. Germline V gene data show CDR1 as MGHDK and CDR2 as SYGVNS. CDR3 loop: CASSADRDYGYTF. CDR3 sequence (DNA): TGTGCCAGCAGTGCTGACAGGGACTATGGCTACACCTTC.

The chain combines TRBV7-9 with TRBJ1-4, with D possibly being TRBD1 (6 bases). Germline values: CDR1 SEHNR, CDR2 FQNEAQ (reference sequence). There are 16 residues in the CDR3. V gave up 1 base and J gave up 4 bases, with 13 bases separating them. In DNA, the CDR3 is TGTGCCAGCAGCTTAGTCCCTCGCAGGGGTAATGAAAAACTGTTTTTT. It translates to CASSLVPRRGNEKLFF. The full variable domain, completed using reference TRBV7-9 and TRBJ1-4, is DTGVSQNPRHKITKRGQNVTFRCDPISEHNRLYWYRQTLGQGPEFLTYFQNEAQLEKSRLLSDRFSAERPKGSFSTLEIQRTEQGDSAMYLCASSLVPRRGNEKLFFGSGTQLSVL.

The CDR3 is CASRLTGVYTGELFF. The DNA of the CDR3 is TGTGCCAGCAGACTAACAGGGGTCTACACCGGGGAGCTGTTTTTT. This chain joins TRBV2 and TRBJ2-2; 7 nucleotides agree with TRBD1. Trimming at V came to 6 bases and at J to 3 bases, leaving 7 bases not matched to a gene. Germline-derived CDR1 and CDR2 are SNHLY and FYNNEI. CDR3 length: 15 amino acids.

The chain joins TRBV5-1 to TRBJ1-1, with D perhaps matching TRBD1 (5 bases). The CDR3 has 15 amino acids. V lost 4 bases to trimming and J lost 8 bases, with 21 bases between them. The germline CDR1 and CDR2 sequences are SGHRS and YFSETQ. CDR3 sequence reads: CASSKTVGGGWEAFF. CDR3 DNA sequence: TGCGCCAGCAGCAAAACAGTCGGGGGGGGATGGGAAGCTTTCTTT.

The chain has TRBV7-9 and TRBJ1-1, with D possibly being TRBD1 (5 bases). Per germline, CDR1 SEHNR and CDR2 FQNEAQ (reference sequence). Between the trimmed V and J ends, which lost 7 bases and 0 bases, there was a span of 6 bases. This CDR3 has 12 amino acids. CDR3 coding DNA: TGTGCCAGCACAGGGATGAACACTGAAGCTTTCTTT. Translation gives CASTGMNTEAFF.

The chain couples TRBV14 to TRBJ2-3, with D perhaps given as TRBD1 or TRBD2 (5 bases each). CDR3 size: 16 residues. Trimming took off 4 bases at V and 0 bases at J, with 14 bases between the two ends. Germline V gene data show CDR1 as SGHDN and CDR2 as FVKESK. CDR3: CASSPRRGTSTDTQYF. The CDR3 nucleotides read TGTGCCAGCAGCCCTCGTCGGGGCACTAGCACAGATACGCAGTATTTT.

As concerns this clone: Sequence at one end of the junction differs from germline and may be a read error. V is TRBV7-7 and J is TRBJ2-7, with D perhaps TRBD1 (5 bases). CDR3 length: 13 amino acids. Germline CDR1 SSHAT, CDR2 FNYEAQ (reference sequence). Here the CDR3 reads CASSLDRGYEQYF. Here the CDR3 DNA reads TGTGCTAGCAGCTTAGATAGGGGCTACGAGCAGTACTTC.

The chain recombines TRBV4-3 with TRBJ2-1, with D hard to call. Per germline, CDR1 LGHNA and CDR2 YSLEER. The germline V and J ends were trimmed by 1 base and 6 bases, with 13 bases remaining between them. CDR3 length equals 15 residues. CDR3 in DNA: TGCGCCAGCAGCCAAGTACCTAGGGTAGGCAATGAGCAGTTCTTC. Translation: CASSQVPRVGNEQFF.

CDR3 sequence (DNA): TGTGCCAGCAGCTCGTACCAGGGAAGGGAGACCCAGTACTTC. Residues: CASSSYQGRETQYF. This sequence joins TRBV5-8 and TRBJ2-5; D might be TRBD1 (5 bases). This CDR3 has 14 amino acids. Trimming shortened V by 3 bases and J by 5 bases, and 14 bases separated the two germline ends. Germline-derived CDR1 and CDR2 are SGHTS and YDEGEE.

The chain recombines TRBV28 with TRBJ2-1; TRBD1 or TRBD2 may be the D gene (5 bases each). V lost 7 bases and J lost 10, with 11 bases in between. The germline CDR1 and CDR2 sequences are MDHEN and SYDVKM. The CDR3 extends over 11 amino acids. The CDR3 is CASNSGPEQFF. The CDR3 nucleotides read TGTGCCAGCAACTCGGGGCCGGAGCAGTTCTTC.

The V and J genes are TRBV25-1 and TRBJ1-1; TRBD1 is a possible D gene (6 bases). The germline V gene encodes CDR1 MGHDK and CDR2 SYGVNS. The CDR3 consists of 15 residues. Trimming cost V 4 bases and J 3 bases, with 15 bases left between them. CDR3 amino acids: CASSASTGRDTEAFF. CDR3 coding DNA: TGTGCCAGCAGTGCCTCCACAGGGAGGGACACTGAAGCTTTCTTT.

In this sample, this clone turned up a few times. The genes are TRBV13 and TRBJ2-7; 9 nucleotides agree with TRBD1. This CDR3 comprises 15 residues. V was pared by 4 bases and J by 5 bases, with 9 bases of the junction left unmatched. Germline V CDR1 and CDR2: PRHDT, FYEKMQ (reference sequence). The DNA of the CDR3 is TGTGCCAGCAGCTCCGGGGACAGGGAACTTGACGAGCAGTACTTC. Amino acids: CASSSGDRELDEQYF.

The chain carries TRBV6-5 and TRBJ2-6, with no clear D. CDR1 is MNHEY and CDR2 is SVGAGI in the germline V gene. V gave up 6 bases and J gave up 1 base, with 7 bases separating them. The CDR3 is 14 residues long. CDR3 DNA: TGTGCCAGCAGGTCAGCGTCTGGGGCCAACGTCCTGACTTTC. Amino acids: CASRSASGANVLTF.